This T cell receptor beta chain was retrieved from a study of CD8 T cells in Susac syndrome (dated by TCRdb to about 2019). Some background on the complete study: Whether CD8+ T cell activation and differentiation in Susac syndrome was antigen driven was tested using repertoire sequencing. What the research found in general, with its limitations: The TCR sequencing and HLA analysis was acknowledged to have included a relatively small number of individuals.

RNA was extracted with the RNeasy kit and 0.5 to 1 ug was reverse transcribed using random hexamers. The immunoSEQ multiplex PCR assay, covering 54 Vbeta and 13 Jbeta segments, was used to amplify TCR beta CDR3 regions. PCR amplification bias was corrected by using a synthetic template baseline for primer optimization and computational correction. The original methods were these. Reads were assigned to V, D and J genes according to IMGT and analyzed in immunoSEQ Analyzer, with only productive sequences retained. Clonality was computed as one minus Shannon entropy normalized by log2 of the number of productive unique sequences. For each patient and control, public and private clones were evaluated within the 100 most prevalent clones. Clones were defined as Susac-specific when absent from the healthy and MS cohorts, from fewer than 1,300 published viral clones and from other ImmuneACCESS disease sequences. TCRdb reanalyzed the raw reads on its own, using fastp at Q25 for trimming and MiXCR for clone calling, and kept in-frame beta chains. Each record represents a unique CDR3 protein, reported with the most common genes and DNA among its rows. The V and J calls and clone size are TCRdb's, not the authors'. The sample yields about 300,000 distinct CDR3 sequences; about 90% were counted once. The ten largest clones capture over 0.05% of the sample.

Peripheral blood CD8+ and CD4+ T cells from healthy donors, Susac syndrome patients and multiple sclerosis patients were profiled by high-throughput TCR beta sequencing. The multiple sclerosis controls were treatment-naive patients whose relapsing-remitting disease, either stable or active, fulfilled the revised McDonald criteria. Bulk CD8+ and CD4+ T cells were purified magnetically by negative isolation, whereas CD8+ TEMRA cells were enriched by FACS. Blood was collected in EDTA tubes and processed within 24 hours, with PBMCs isolated through density gradient centrifugation. PBMCs intended for TCR sequencing were cryopreserved in liquid nitrogen and thawed later in a water bath at 37 degrees C. The sorted or isolated CD4+, CD8+ and CD8+ TEMRA cells had a purity of 90% or higher. With regard to this clonotype: Its antigen is unknown. Base qualities are missing; no much larger clone stands one base away.

Spanning cysteine to phenylalanine, the CDR3 consists of 15 amino acids. Only CDR3 DNA remains: 45 bases, in frame from the first base. At the junction V is shortened by 0 bases and J by 5 bases, with 11 bases in between. CDR1 and CDR2, per the germline V gene (reference sequence), are SEHNR and FQNEAQ. The chain links TRBV7-9 with TRBJ1-5; TRBD1 is perhaps the D gene, given 6 matching bases. This sequence was found in a human donor with multiple sclerosis. What was sequenced was CD4+ T cells from PBMCs. The CDR3 is CASSLAMGGDQPQHF. The DNA reads as follows: TGTGCCAGCAGCTTAGCGATGGGGGGCGATCAGCCCCAGCATTTT.